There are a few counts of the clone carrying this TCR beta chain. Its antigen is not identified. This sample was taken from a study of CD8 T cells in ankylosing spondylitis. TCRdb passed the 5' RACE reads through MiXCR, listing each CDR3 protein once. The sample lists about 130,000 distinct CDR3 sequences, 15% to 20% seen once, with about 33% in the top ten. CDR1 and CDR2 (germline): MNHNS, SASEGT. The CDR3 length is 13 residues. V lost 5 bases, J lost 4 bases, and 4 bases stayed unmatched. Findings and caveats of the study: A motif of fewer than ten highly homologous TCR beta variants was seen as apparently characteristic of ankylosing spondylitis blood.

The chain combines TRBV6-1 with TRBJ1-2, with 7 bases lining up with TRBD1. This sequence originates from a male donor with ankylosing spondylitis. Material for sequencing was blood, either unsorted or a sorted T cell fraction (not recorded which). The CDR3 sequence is CASSTGDAYGYTF. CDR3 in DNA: TGTGCCAGCAGTACAGGGGATGCCTATGGCTACACCTTC.